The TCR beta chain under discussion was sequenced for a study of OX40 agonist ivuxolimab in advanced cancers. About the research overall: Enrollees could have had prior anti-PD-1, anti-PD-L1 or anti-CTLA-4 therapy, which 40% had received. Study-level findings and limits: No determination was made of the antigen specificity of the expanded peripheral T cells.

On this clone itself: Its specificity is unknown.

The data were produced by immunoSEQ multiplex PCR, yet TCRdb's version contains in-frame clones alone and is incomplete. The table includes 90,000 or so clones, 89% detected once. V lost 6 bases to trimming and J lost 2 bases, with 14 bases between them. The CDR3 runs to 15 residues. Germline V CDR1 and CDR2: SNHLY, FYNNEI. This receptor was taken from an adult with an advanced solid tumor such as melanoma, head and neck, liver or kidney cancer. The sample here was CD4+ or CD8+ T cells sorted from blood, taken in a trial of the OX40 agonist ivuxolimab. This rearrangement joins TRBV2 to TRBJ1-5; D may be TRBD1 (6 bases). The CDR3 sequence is CASSPQAGGNQPQHF. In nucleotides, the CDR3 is TGTGCCAGCAGCCCGCAGGCAGGGGGCAATCAGCCCCAGCATTTT.